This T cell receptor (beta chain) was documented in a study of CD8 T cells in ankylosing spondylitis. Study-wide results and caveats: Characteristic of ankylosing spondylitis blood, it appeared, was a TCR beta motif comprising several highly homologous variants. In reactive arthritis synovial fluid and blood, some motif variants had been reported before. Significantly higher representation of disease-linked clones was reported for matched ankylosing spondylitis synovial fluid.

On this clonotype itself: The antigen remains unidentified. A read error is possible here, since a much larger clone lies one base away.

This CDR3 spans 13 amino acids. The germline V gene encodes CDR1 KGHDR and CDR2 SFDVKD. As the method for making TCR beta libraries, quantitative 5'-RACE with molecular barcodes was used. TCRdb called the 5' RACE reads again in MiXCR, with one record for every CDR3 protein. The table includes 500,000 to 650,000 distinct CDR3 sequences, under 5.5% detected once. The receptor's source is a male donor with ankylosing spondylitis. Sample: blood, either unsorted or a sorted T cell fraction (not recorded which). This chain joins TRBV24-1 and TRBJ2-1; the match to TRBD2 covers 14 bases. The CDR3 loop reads CATGTSGRDEKFF. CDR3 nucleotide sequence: TGTGCCACCGGGACTAGCGGGAGAGATGAGAAGTTCTTC.